This passage covers 26 T cell receptor beta chains from one sample sequenced in a study of cytomegalovirus exposure and HLA in healthy donors. PCR employed 60 Vbeta and 13 Jbeta primers. Clones were read by immunoSEQ multiplex PCR, and TCRdb kept only the in-frame ones, dropping some. The data show roughly 180,000 clones, more than 60% seen once. The sample was PBMCs. These receptors came from a man aged 18 to 29 in good health and CMV-seronegative.

The chain employs TRBV7-9 and TRBJ1-5; 9 bases map to TRBD1. The junction had 5 bases not matched to a gene; V was cut back by 1 base and J by 7 bases. The CDR3 is 15 residues long. Germline CDR1 SEHNR, CDR2 FQNEAQ (reference sequence). Here the CDR3 reads CASSLGQGVGQPQHF. CDR3 coding DNA: TGTGCCAGCAGCTTAGGACAGGGGGTCGGACAGCCCCAGCATTTT. The whole variable domain, remainder taken from reference TRBV7-9 and TRBJ1-5, is DTGVSQNPRHKITKRGQNVTFRCDPISEHNRLYWYRQTLGQGPEFLTYFQNEAQLEKSRLLSDRFSAERPKGSFSTLEIQRTEQGDSAMYLCASSLGQGVGQPQHFGDGTRLSIL.

This clone was detected only once. The CDR3 is CASSFLGGGRTEAFF. The CDR3 coding sequence is TGTGCCAGCAGTTTTCTAGGGGGCGGACGCACTGAAGCTTTCTTT. The J gene is TRBJ1-1, the V gene TRBV27, with 7 positions matching TRBD1. Germline V gene lookup returns CDR1 MNHEY and CDR2 SMNVEV (reference sequence). V lost 3 bases, J lost 4 bases, and 8 bases stayed unmatched. The CDR3 length is 15 residues.

This chain uses TRBV10-2 with TRBJ1-2; D unresolved. Germline assignment: CDR1 WSHSY and CDR2 SAAADI. This CDR3 region has 13 residues. V dropped 0 bases and J dropped 4 bases, with 6 bases sitting between them. The CDR3 coding sequence is TGCGCCAGCAGTGAGTCGCGAACCTATGGCTACACCTTC. As protein: CASSESRTYGYTF.

This clone has a handful of counts. The chain uses TRBV6-5 and TRBJ1-5; a weak D match, TRBD1 (6 bases). Germline V gene lookup returns CDR1 MNHEY and CDR2 SVGAGI. The length of the CDR3 is 15 residues. Deletions cut 0 bases from V and 4 bases from J, with 10 bases between. This chain's CDR3 is CASSYSGQPNQPQHF. DNA of the CDR3: TGTGCCAGCAGTTACTCCGGACAGCCTAATCAGCCCCAGCATTTT.

CDR3 protein: CASSVNSGGNEKLFF. In DNA, the CDR3 is TGTGCCAGCAGCGTAAACTCAGGGGGGAATGAAAAACTGTTTTTT. The rearrangement uses TRBV9 and TRBJ1-4, with 7 nucleotides matching TRBD1. Per the germline V gene, CDR1 is SGDLS and CDR2 is YYNGEE. There are 15 residues in the CDR3. V was clipped by 1 base and J by 5 bases; unmatched bases: 5.

V gene TRBV5-1 combines with J gene TRBJ2-1, with 7 nucleotides matching TRBD2. The CDR3 is 15 amino acids. V lost 1 base, J lost 4 bases, and 5 bases stayed unmatched. The V gene's germline CDR1 is SGHRS and CDR2 YFSETQ. For the CDR3, the DNA is TGCGCCAGCAGCTTGCGAGCGGGACGATACAATGAGCAGTTCTTC. Its protein product is CASSLRAGRYNEQFF.

The V call is TRBV15, the J call TRBJ1-1, with no clear D. CDR1 and CDR2 from the germline V gene are LNHNV and YYDKDF (reference sequence). The CDR3 totals 14 residues. V gave up 5 bases and J gave up 2 bases, with 12 bases separating them. CDR3 loop: CATSWSEGNTEAFF. The DNA of the CDR3 is TGTGCCACCAGCTGGTCCGAGGGTAACACTGAAGCTTTCTTT.

The V and J genes are TRBV9 and TRBJ2-1, with D tentatively TRBD2 (6 bases). The CDR3 has 16 amino acids. V was trimmed by 3 bases and J by 5 bases, leaving 18 bases between them. Germline CDR1 and CDR2: SGDLS and YYNGEE. The CDR3 sequence is CASSASLLGGHNEQFF. CDR3 DNA: TGTGCCAGCAGCGCTTCCCTTCTCGGAGGGCACAATGAGCAGTTCTTC.

The chain uses TRBV27 and TRBJ2-1; TRBD2 matches 11 bases. This CDR3 has 14 residues. Germline CDR1 and CDR2: MNHEY and SMNVEV (reference sequence). J lost 10 bases, V lost 4 bases, and 6 bases had no gene match. The CDR3 region is CASSSTSGRREQFF. The CDR3 DNA follows: TGTGCCAGCAGTTCCACTAGCGGGAGAAGGGAGCAGTTCTTC.

J is TRBJ1-3 and V is TRBV11-2; D might be TRBD1 (5 bases). From germline, CDR1 is SGHAT and CDR2 FQNNGV. The CDR3 is 18 residues long. Trimming pared 5 bases from V and 0 bases from J, leaving 20 bases between. The CDR3 DNA follows: TGTGCCAGCAGCCGAAGCCCGACAGATACTTACTCTGGAAACACCATATATTTT. This translates into CASSRSPTDTYSGNTIYF. The complete variable domain, with remaining parts taken from reference TRBV11-2 and TRBJ1-3, reads EAGVAQSPRYKIIEKRQSVAFWCNPISGHATLYWYQQILGQGPKLLIQFQNNGVVDDSQLPKDRFSAERLKGVDSTLKIQPAKLEDSAVYLCASSRSPTDTYSGNTIYFGEGSWLTVV.

The V and J genes are TRBV27 and TRBJ1-1, with D maybe TRBD1 (5 bases). Trimming shortened V by 2 bases and J by 0 bases, and 13 bases separated the two germline ends. The CDR3 is 16 amino acids. Per germline, CDR1 MNHEY and CDR2 SMNVEV (reference sequence). The CDR3 region has the DNA TGTGCCAGCAGTTTAACTCAAGGGGCCATGAACACTGAAGCTTTCTTT. It encodes CASSLTQGAMNTEAFF.

The chain links TRBV5-4 to TRBJ2-7, with 7 nucleotides matching TRBD1. CDR3 length: 13 amino acids. V lost 2 bases and J lost 1; bases outside the gene matches: 0. The germline V gene has CDR1 SGHNT and CDR2 YYREEE (reference sequence). The CDR3 sequence is CASSLQGSYEQYF. CDR3 coding DNA: TGTGCCAGCAGCTTACAGGGGTCCTACGAGCAGTACTTC.

CDR3 nucleotide sequence: TGTGCCAGCAGCCGGCGGGAACAGCAGTTCTTC. Residues: CASSRREQQFF. V usage is TRBV7-9 and J usage is TRBJ2-1; D perhaps matches TRBD2 (6 bases). This CDR3 is built from 11 residues. Trimming cost V 5 bases and J 11 bases, with 10 bases left between them. Germline V gives CDR1 SEHNR, CDR2 FQNEAQ (reference sequence).

The chain recombines TRBV6-1 with TRBJ1-2, with TRBD1 matching over 10 bases. The CDR3 is 16 residues long. Germline V gene data show CDR1 as MNHNS and CDR2 as SASEGT. V shed 1 base and J 1 base; nucleotides not matched to a gene: 3. DNA of the CDR3: TGTGCCAGCAGTGAAGTATGGACAGGGGGTAACTATGGCTACACCTTC. It specifies CASSEVWTGGNYGYTF.

In nucleotides, the CDR3 is TGTGCCAGCGACCGCGTGACTAGCGGGATTACCGGGGAGCTGTTTTTT. Its protein is CASDRVTSGITGELFF. The J gene is TRBJ2-2, the V gene TRBV11-3; TRBD2 aligns across 11 bases. Germline loops: CDR1 SGHNT, CDR2 YENEEA. The J segment lost 5 bases and the V segment lost 8 bases, leaving 10 bases of the junction unmatched. The CDR3 loop spans 16 amino acids.

The gene calls are TRBV7-6 and TRBJ1-4, with TRBD1 matching 12 bases. Germline V lookup: CDR1 SGHVS, CDR2 FNYEAQ. The J segment lost 8 bases and the V segment lost 5 bases, leaving 6 bases of the junction unmatched. The CDR3 extends over 15 amino acids. CDR3 amino acids: CASSLGTGGREKLFF. The CDR3 bases are TGTGCCAGCAGCCTAGGGACAGGGGGCAGGGAAAAACTGTTTTTT.

This clone showed up just a few times. The rearrangement uses TRBV7-2 and TRBJ2-3, with 8 positions matching TRBD1. The CDR3 is 16 amino acids. Germline-derived CDR1 and CDR2 are SGHTA and FQGNSA. Losses at the gene ends were 6 bases for V and 1 base for J; bases not matched to a gene: 9. CDR3 DNA: TGTGCCAGCAGGCCCCCCGGACAGGGACGCACAGATACGCAGTATTTT. Its protein product is CASRPPGQGRTDTQYF.

V usage is TRBV4-3 and J usage is TRBJ1-2, with 9 positions matching TRBD1. Per germline, CDR1 LGHNA and CDR2 YSLEER. V was pared by 0 bases and J by 7 bases, with 3 bases of the junction left unmatched. This CDR3 is built from 14 residues. CDR3 sequence reads: CASSQDGDRVGYTF. The CDR3 nucleotides read TGCGCCAGCAGCCAAGATGGGGACAGGGTTGGCTACACCTTC.

This clone was detected only once. The genes are TRBV7-2 and TRBJ1-5; D unresolved. The CDR3 is 14 residues long. Per the germline V gene, CDR1 is SGHTA and CDR2 is FQGNSA. The V and J ends lost 1 base and 4 bases respectively, with 8 bases between them. CDR3 nucleotide sequence: TGTGCCAGCAGCTTAGTGGGCAGTAATCAGCCCCAGCATTTT. Translating gives CASSLVGSNQPQHF.

Regarding this clone: An end of the junction differs from the germline gene, which may be a read error. At the DNA level, this CDR3 is encoded by other sequences in the same sample as well. This sequence joins TRBV7-2 and TRBJ1-2, with 10 bases that match TRBD1. The CDR3 totals 14 residues. Germline V gene data show CDR1 as SGHTA and CDR2 as FQGNSA. CDR3 bases: TGTGCCAGCAGCCTGGGACAGGGGAACTACGGCTACACCTTC. This codes for CASSLGQGNYGYTF.

The chain joins TRBV5-1 to TRBJ2-7, with 8 positions matching TRBD1. Germline trimming cut 3 bases from V and 5 bases from J; bases unmatched to any gene: 7. The CDR3 extends over 14 amino acids. Germline-derived CDR1 and CDR2 are SGHRS and YFSETQ. Written as DNA, the CDR3 is TGCGCCAGCAGCTCGTGGACAGGGCGAAACGAGCAGTACTTC. This codes for CASSSWTGRNEQYF.

The chain links TRBV4-3 to TRBJ2-3, with D perhaps TRBD2 (6 bases). The CDR3 totals 18 residues. CDR1 is LGHNA and CDR2 is YSLEER in the germline V gene. The V end lost 2 bases, the J end lost 4 bases, and 22 bases lay between the germline ends. The CDR3 DNA sequence: TGCGCCAGCAGCCAAAGAGGTCTATCGGGGGTTTTGGCAGATACGCAGTATTTT. Its translation is CASSQRGLSGVLADTQYF.

V gene TRBV6-8 combines with J gene TRBJ2-7, with 9 bases lining up with TRBD1. The germline V gene encodes CDR1 MNHGY and CDR2 SAAAGT. J was trimmed by 0 bases and V by 10 bases; bases with no gene match: 4. CDR3 size: 13 residues. CDR3: CAIRTGASYEQYF. The CDR3 bases are TGTGCCATACGGACAGGGGCCTCCTACGAGCAGTACTTC.

The chain couples TRBV5-1 to TRBJ2-7, with D possibly TRBD2 on 5 matching bases. Per the germline V gene, CDR1 is SGHRS and CDR2 is YFSETQ. Trimming stripped 5 bases from V and 5 bases from J, with 17 bases between. CDR3 length: 14 amino acids. The CDR3 spells CASSYWRWPHEQYF. The CDR3 DNA is TGCGCCAGCAGTTACTGGAGGTGGCCCCACGAGCAGTACTTC.

The chain links TRBV6-5 to TRBJ1-1, with D uncertain. This CDR3 region has 13 residues. V was clipped by 4 bases and J by 5 bases, with 11 bases between them. Germline CDR1 reads MNHEY; CDR2 reads SVGAGI. CDR3 sequence reads: CASSSAVETEAFF. CDR3 nucleotides: TGTGCCAGCAGTTCGGCGGTGGAGACTGAAGCTTTCTTT.

The CDR3 region is CASSYQTSGQETQYF. As DNA, the CDR3 is TGCGCCAGCAGCTATCAAACTAGCGGCCAAGAGACCCAGTACTTC. The V and J genes are TRBV5-1 and TRBJ2-5; 8 bases map to TRBD2. V was clipped by 3 bases and J by 1 base; unmatched bases: 5. Germline-derived CDR1 and CDR2 are SGHRS and YFSETQ. The CDR3 totals 15 residues.